This T cell receptor (beta chain) derives from a study of read filtering for tumor transcriptome and immune sequencing. Study as a whole: Mean patient age was 65.9 years, range about 45 to 85; approximately 18 male, some 14 female.

Study results and limitations: Correlation between methods rose after single-read clonotypes were removed. In IR-seq, single-read clonotypes were 65% to 90% of clonotypes but approximately 4% of reads. RNA-seq captured clonotypes less deeply and reliably than IR-seq.

A note on this clonotype: Its antigen is as yet unknown. A junction boundary mismatches the germline segment, possibly from a read error.

This library used about 360 ng RNA and molecular barcoded adaptors spanning alpha/delta and beta/gamma chains. One entry per CDR3 protein, called by TCRdb with MiXCR from the reads. The sample gives around 130,000 distinct CDR3 sequences, roughly an eighth of which show up once; more than 6.5% is in the top ten. Sequencing input: a population of CD138-negative cells sorted from bone marrow. The sequence derives from a donor aged 40 or older with multiple myeloma.

The CDR3 region has the DNA TGTGCCAGCAGCTTATGTAGACAAGGGACCCAGTACTTC. Translation: CASSLCRQGTQYF. The chain has TRBV11-1 and TRBJ2-5; D remains ambiguous. Germline V gene lookup returns CDR1 SGHAT and CDR2 FQDESV (reference sequence). There are 13 residues in the CDR3. The complete variable domain, with remaining parts taken from reference TRBV11-1 and TRBJ2-5, reads EAEVAQSPRYKITEKSQAVAFWCDPISGHATLYWYRQILGQGPELLVQFQDESVVDDSQLPKDRFSAERLKGVDSTLKIQPAELGDSAMYLCASSLCRQGTQYFGPGTRLLVL.